This entry lists 20 T cell receptor beta chains sequenced from one sample in a study of human T cells and chemical hapten exposure. TCRdb reprocessed the RACE reads with MiXCR, giving one entry per CDR3 protein. The table records about 39,000 distinct CDR3 sequences, 9.5% to 15% of them present only once. The time point is: pre-sensitization, week 0. The sample's treatment: therapeutic diphenylcyclopropenone sensitization with weekly scalp DPC. The source material was whole blood, sampled in connection with sensitization to the hapten diphenylcyclopropenone (DPC). These receptors were collected from a woman aged 25-40 years with alopecia areata. Some clones in this sample may be carry-over from other donors' samples.

The chain employs TRBV25-1 and TRBJ2-1, with 10 bases lining up with TRBD2. There are 14 residues in the CDR3. The V gene end was trimmed by 7 bases and the J gene end by 7 bases; junction bases not matched to a gene: 7. The germline gives CDR1 MGHDK, CDR2 SYGVNS. In nucleotides, the CDR3 is TGTGCCAGCAACCCTAGCGGGGGAAGTAATGAGCAGTTCTTC. Its protein is CASNPSGGSNEQFF.

This clonotype was picked up a small number of times. The genes are TRBV13 and TRBJ2-1; unclear D gene. The V end lost 0 bases, the J end lost 6 bases, and 12 bases lay between the germline ends. This CDR3 comprises 15 residues. Germline CDR1 and CDR2: PRHDT and FYEKMQ (reference sequence). CDR3 sequence (DNA): TGTGCCAGCAGCTTAGGCTGGTCGACTCCCAATGAGCAGTTCTTC. Amino acids: CASSLGWSTPNEQFF.

A few counts support this clonotype. This sequence joins TRBV6-5 and TRBJ2-1; 7 bases fit TRBD1. The V gene's germline CDR1 is MNHEY and CDR2 SVGAGI. The CDR3 spans 14 residues. V was pared by 7 bases and J by 6 bases, with 9 bases of the junction left unmatched. This CDR3 reads CASTQSYRGNEQFF. The CDR3 DNA is TGTGCCAGCACTCAGAGCTACAGGGGCAATGAGCAGTTCTTC.

This clonotype appeared a few times. This chain links TRBV28 with TRBJ2-5; 7 bases agree with TRBD1. The ends lost 7 bases at V and 3 bases at J; junction bases unmatched: 8. CDR1 is MDHEN and CDR2 is SYDVKM in the germline V gene. The CDR3 totals 14 residues. Here the CDR3 DNA reads TGTGCCAGCACCCGAGGACAGGTAGAAGAGACCCAGTACTTC. Amino acid sequence: CASTRGQVEETQYF.

The V call is TRBV4-1, the J call TRBJ2-7; possibly TRBD2 for D (6 bases). Germline assignment: CDR1 MGHRA and CDR2 YSYEKL. There are 17 residues in the CDR3. V gave up 3 bases and J gave up 3 bases, with 21 bases separating them. CDR3 region: CASSQDLTGTLHYEQYF. In DNA, the CDR3 is TGCGCCAGCAGCCAGGATCTAACCGGGACTTTACACTACGAGCAGTACTTC.

At least ten counts were recorded for this clonotype. The chain combines TRBV7-2 with TRBJ2-1; the match to TRBD2 covers 8 bases. The CDR3 spans 17 residues. V dropped 0 bases and J dropped 0; count of bases not matched to a gene: 4. CDR1 is SGHTA and CDR2 is FQGNSA in the germline V gene. CDR3 region: CASSLARLASSYNEQFF. The DNA for the CDR3 is TGTGCCAGCAGCTTAGCGAGACTAGCGAGCTCCTACAATGAGCAGTTCTTC.

This clonotype came up a few times. This chain connects TRBV2 to TRBJ1-2; 7 bases fit TRBD1. Germline V gene sequence: CDR1 SNHLY, CDR2 FYNNEI. J gave up 7 bases and V 8 bases, and 7 bases lay outside the gene matches. This CDR3 region has 12 residues. DNA for the CDR3: TGTGCCAGCCAGGGGGGCTCCGGTGGCTACACCTTC. Amino acid sequence: CASQGGSGGYTF.

This clonotype has just a few counts. The chain employs TRBV29-1 and TRBJ1-2; TRBD1 aligns across 8 bases. Germline CDR1 is SQVTM and CDR2 is ANQGSEA. CDR3 length: 15 residues. V shed 3 bases and J 4 bases; nucleotides not matched to a gene: 10. The CDR3 region is CSVDGTGPNVYGYTF. The CDR3 DNA sequence: TGCAGCGTTGATGGGACAGGCCCCAACGTCTATGGCTACACCTTC.

This clonotype was counted between two and nine times. The CDR3 DNA follows: TGTGCCACTGGGGGAGCTTTCTTT. This gives the protein CATGGAFF. The rearrangement uses TRBV6-6 and TRBJ1-1; possibly TRBD1 for D (5 bases). The ends were cut back, 10 bases at V and 10 bases at J, with 7 bases in the middle. Germline CDR1 is MNHNY and CDR2 is SVGAGI (reference sequence). The CDR3 is made up of 8 amino acids.

The sample holds many counts of this clonotype. This chain joins TRBV10-3 and TRBJ2-5; weak D call: TRBD2 (6 bases). Germline V gene data show CDR1 as ENHRY and CDR2 as SYGVKD. Trimming shortened V by 4 bases and J by 5 bases, and 14 bases separated the two germline ends. This CDR3 has 14 amino acids. CDR3 amino acids: CAISGGSAGETQYF. For the CDR3, the DNA is TGTGCCATCAGTGGAGGTTCGGCGGGGGAGACCCAGTACTTC.

This clonotype showed up many times. The genes are TRBV18 and TRBJ1-1, with D hard to call. With 2 bases removed from V and 1 base from J, the gap between germline ends came to 11 bases. The CDR3 is 15 residues long. Germline V gene sequence: CDR1 KGHSH, CDR2 LQKENI. As DNA, the CDR3 is TGTGCCAGCTCACCATTCATCGAGACGAACACTGAAGCTTTCTTT. Its protein is CASSPFIETNTEAFF.

This clonotype was counted a few times. The chain combines TRBV7-9 with TRBJ2-7; D is perhaps TRBD2 (5 bases). The germline V and J ends were trimmed by 5 bases and 2 bases, with 13 bases remaining between them. Germline CDR1 is SEHNR and CDR2 is FQNEAQ (reference sequence). The CDR3 consists of 14 residues. CDR3 DNA: TGTGCCAGCAGCCCCCCTAGCCCGGCCTACGAGCAGTACTTC. This encodes CASSPPSPAYEQYF.

This chain connects TRBV18 to TRBJ2-5; 7 positions match TRBD2. Germline V gene data show CDR1 as KGHSH and CDR2 as LQKENI. The length of the CDR3 is 17 residues. Trimming cost V 0 bases and J 1 base; bases outside gene matches: 8. DNA for the CDR3: TGTGCCAGCTCACCACCGATGGGAGGGGTCCTCCAAGAGACCCAGTACTTC. It encodes CASSPPMGGVLQETQYF.

The chain is built from TRBV7-9 and TRBJ2-7, with D tentatively TRBD1 or TRBD2 (7 bases each). V lost 11 bases, J lost 4 bases, and 18 bases lay in between. From germline, CDR1 is SEHNR and CDR2 FQNEAQ (reference sequence). The CDR3 is 13 residues long. The CDR3 is CASTRGEGYEQYF. The CDR3 DNA is TGTGCCTCTACCAGGGGGGAGGGTTACGAGCAGTACTTC. Full variable domain (remainder filled in from reference TRBV7-9 and TRBJ2-7): DTGVSQNPRHKITKRGQNVTFRCDPISEHNRLYWYRQTLGQGPEFLTYFQNEAQLEKSRLLSDRFSAERPKGSFSTLEIQRTEQGDSAMYLCASTRGEGYEQYFGPGTRLTVT.

At least ten counts were recorded for this clonotype. The chain has TRBV5-1 and TRBJ2-5; 10 bases agree with TRBD2. The CDR3 sequence is 16 residues long. Trimming cost V 3 bases and J 4 bases; bases outside gene matches: 9. Per the germline V gene, CDR1 is SGHRS and CDR2 is YFSETQ. The CDR3 reads CASSSILAGEAETQYF. CDR3 nucleotide sequence: TGCGCCAGCAGCTCCATCCTAGCGGGAGAGGCAGAGACCCAGTACTTC.

The table lists this clonotype with many counts. The V and J genes are TRBV7-6 and TRBJ1-4; TRBD1 aligns across 8 bases. Germline CDR1 reads SGHVS; CDR2 reads FNYEAQ. This CDR3 has 20 amino acids. The V and J ends lost 5 bases and 0 bases, in that order; junction bases with no gene match: 17. CDR3 region: CASSPRTGQSLWATNEKLFF. The DNA for the CDR3 is TGTGCCAGCAGCCCGCGGACAGGGCAGAGCTTATGGGCAACTAATGAAAAACTGTTTTTT.

The table lists this clonotype with many counts. The CDR3 DNA follows: TGTGACCCCGGGGAGCTGTTTTTT. Protein product: CDPGELFF. The chain couples TRBV7-9 to TRBJ2-2; D gene unclear. The CDR3 contains 8 residues. CDR1 and CDR2 from the germline V gene are SEHNR and FQNEAQ (reference sequence).

This clonotype was observed at least ten times. One junction end does not reproduce the germline sequence, and a read error may be involved. The CDR3 here is CASSFEPRSTEELFF. DNA for the CDR3: TGCGCCAGCAGCTTCGAACCGCGGTCCACCGAGGAGCTGTTTTTT. This chain uses TRBV5-1 with TRBJ2-2; D unresolved. This CDR3 comprises 15 residues. Germline CDR1 SGHRS, CDR2 YFSETQ. Filled out from reference TRBV5-1 and TRBJ2-2, the complete variable domain reads KAGVTQTPRYLIKTRGQQVTLSCSPISGHRSVSWYQQTPGQGLQFLFEYFSETQRNKGNFPGRFSGRQFSNSRSEMNVSTLELGDSALYLCASSFEPRSTEELFFGEGSRLTVL.

A few counts support this clonotype. The CDR3 DNA follows: TGTGCCAGCAGCGCCCTGTACGAGCAGTACTTC. Translating gives CASSALYEQYF. The V gene is TRBV2, the J gene TRBJ2-7, with D uncertain. The CDR3 runs to 11 residues. The V end was cut by 6 bases, the J end by 4 bases, with 7 bases between. The germline V gene has CDR1 SNHLY and CDR2 FYNNEI.

V and J are TRBV28 and TRBJ2-3; D is ambiguous. The CDR3 extends over 15 amino acids. The germline gives CDR1 MDHEN, CDR2 SYDVKM. V dropped 3 bases and J dropped 2 bases, with 12 bases sitting between them. This chain's CDR3 is CASSLTGGHTDTQYF. Here the CDR3 DNA reads TGTGCCAGCAGTTTGACCGGCGGCCACACAGATACGCAGTATTTT. Complete variable domain (other parts from reference TRBV28 and TRBJ2-3): DVKVTQSSRYLVKRTGEKVFLECVQDMDHENMFWYRQDPGLGLRLIYFSYDVKMKEKGDIPEGYSVSREKKERFSLILESASTNQTSMYLCASSLTGGHTDTQYFGPGTRLTVL.